This TCR beta chain emerged from a study of tumor and adjacent non-tumor tissue in lung cancer. As for the study in general: Each sample yielded about 4.17 million productive TCRbeta reads on average.

The template was RNA from unsorted bulk tissue. The normal lung tissue was taken more than 3 cm from the tumor edge. The library came from three nested PCR rounds adapted from ARM-PCR protocols. One entry per CDR3 protein results from TCRdb running MiXCR on the multiplex PCR reads. The data hold 55,000 to 65,000 distinct CDR3 sequences, with about 56% observed a single time. Trimming took off 6 bases at V and 9 bases at J, with 27 bases between the two ends. Germline V lookup: CDR1 MNHEY, CDR2 SVGEGT. The CDR3 runs 17 residues. This clonotype was observed at least ten times. The V call is TRBV6-2 or TRBV6-3, the J call TRBJ2-1; tentative D call: TRBD2 (5 bases). The clonotype originates from a man in his 70s with non-small cell lung cancer. What was sequenced was distant non-tumor lung tissue. DNA of the CDR3: TGTGCCAGCAGCCTAGAGGTGAGAGGGAAGGTTTACGGTGAGCAGTTCTTC. Translation gives CASSLEVRGKVYGEQFF.